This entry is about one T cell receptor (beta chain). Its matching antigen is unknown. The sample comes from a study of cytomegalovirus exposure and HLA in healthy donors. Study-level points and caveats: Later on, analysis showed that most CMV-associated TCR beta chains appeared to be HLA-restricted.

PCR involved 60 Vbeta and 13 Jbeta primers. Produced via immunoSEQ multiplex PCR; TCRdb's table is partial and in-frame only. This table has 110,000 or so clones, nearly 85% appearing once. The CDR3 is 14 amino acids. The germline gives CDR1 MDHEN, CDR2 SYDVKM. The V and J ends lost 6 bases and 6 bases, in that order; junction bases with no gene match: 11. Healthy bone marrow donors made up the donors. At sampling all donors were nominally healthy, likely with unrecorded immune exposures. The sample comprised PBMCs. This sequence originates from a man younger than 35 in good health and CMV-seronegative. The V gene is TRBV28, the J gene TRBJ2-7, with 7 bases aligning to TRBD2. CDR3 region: CASRRDSGGGEQYF. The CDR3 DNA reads TGTGCCAGCAGGCGGGACTCTGGCGGGGGCGAGCAGTACTTC.